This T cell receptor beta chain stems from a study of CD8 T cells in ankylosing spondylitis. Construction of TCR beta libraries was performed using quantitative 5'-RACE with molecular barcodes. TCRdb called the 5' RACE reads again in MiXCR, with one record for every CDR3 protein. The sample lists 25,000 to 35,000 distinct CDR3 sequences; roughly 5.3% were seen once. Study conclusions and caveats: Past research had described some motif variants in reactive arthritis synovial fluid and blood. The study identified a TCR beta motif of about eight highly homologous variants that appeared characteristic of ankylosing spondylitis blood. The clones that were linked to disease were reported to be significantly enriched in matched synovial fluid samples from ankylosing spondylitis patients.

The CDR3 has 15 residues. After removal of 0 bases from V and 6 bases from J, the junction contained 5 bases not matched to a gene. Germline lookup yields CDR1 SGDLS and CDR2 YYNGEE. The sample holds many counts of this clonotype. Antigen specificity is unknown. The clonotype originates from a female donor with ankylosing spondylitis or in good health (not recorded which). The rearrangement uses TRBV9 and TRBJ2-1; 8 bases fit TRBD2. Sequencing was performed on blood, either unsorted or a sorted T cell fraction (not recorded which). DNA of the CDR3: TGTGCCAGCAGCGTAGGAACTAGCGGAGTCAATGAGCAGTTCTTC. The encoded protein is CASSVGTSGVNEQFF.